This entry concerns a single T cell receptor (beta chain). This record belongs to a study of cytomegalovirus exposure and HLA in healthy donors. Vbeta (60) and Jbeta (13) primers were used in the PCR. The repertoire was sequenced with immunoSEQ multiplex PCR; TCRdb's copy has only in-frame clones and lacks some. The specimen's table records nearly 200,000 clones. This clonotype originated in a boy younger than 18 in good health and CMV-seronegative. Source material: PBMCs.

CDR3 DNA sequence: TGTGCCCGAAGCAAGGGGGCACGGGGAAACACCATATATTTT. It translates to CARSKGARGNTIYF. The chain links TRBV30 to TRBJ1-3, with 7 bases identical to TRBD1. Germline CDR1 and CDR2: GTSNPN and SVGIG (reference sequence). V trimming: 8 bases; J trimming: 4 bases; junction bases outside the gene matches: 11. The CDR3 is 14 residues long.